Each of the 10 T cell receptor beta chains below was sequenced from the same sample in a study of T cells in Graves' hyperthyroidism and ophthalmopathy. Researchers took RNA transcripts and amplified the TCR beta CDR3 regions from them. During a first-round RT-PCR of the TCR CDR3, the HTBI primer set was used. TCRdb re-derived calls from the multiplex PCR reads in MiXCR, one entry per CDR3 protein. This table holds more than 500,000 distinct CDR3 sequences, roughly 15% found once. The sequenced material came from blood. These receptors all come from a woman aged 25 to 39 with Graves' ophthalmopathy.

This clonotype has more than one count but fewer than ten. The rearrangement joins TRBV19 to TRBJ2-7; tentative D call: TRBD2 (5 bases). The germline V gene encodes CDR1 LNHDA and CDR2 SQIVND (reference sequence). The CDR3 is 15 amino acids. Trimming cost V 3 bases and J 3 bases, with 15 bases left between them. In DNA, the CDR3 is TGTGCCAGTAGTATGGTAAGGGTAGGGAGCTACGAGCAGTACTTC. As protein: CASSMVRVGSYEQYF. The full variable domain, completed using reference TRBV19 and TRBJ2-7, is DGGITQSPKYLFRKEGQNVTLSCEQNLNHDAMYWYRQDPGQGLRLIYYSQIVNDFQKGDIAEGYSVSREKKESFPLTVTSAQKNPTAFYLCASSMVRVGSYEQYFGPGTRLTVT.

On this clonotype: A much larger clonotype is one base distant, so this may be a read error. The chain has TRBV7-2 and TRBJ2-7; D may be TRBD2 (6 bases). The CDR3 sequence is 16 residues long. The V gene's germline CDR1 is SGHTA and CDR2 FQGNSA. CDR3 DNA: TGTGCCAACAGCTTAGCGGTGGGCGAGCCTTCCTACGAGCAGTACTTC. As protein: CANSLAVGEPSYEQYF.

The table lists this clonotype with many counts. The rearrangement links TRBV11-2 to TRBJ2-5; TRBD1 matches at 11 bases. The V and J ends lost 5 bases and 5 bases, in that order; junction bases with no gene match: 7. The CDR3 contains 15 residues. CDR1 is SGHAT, CDR2 FQNNGV, per germline. CDR3 bases: TGTGCCAGCAGCCCCCGGACAGGGGGCAGGGAGACCCAGTACTTC. This translates into CASSPRTGGRETQYF.

This clonotype was recorded only once. The V and J genes are TRBV11-2 and TRBJ2-4; 10 bases are shared with TRBD1. The CDR3 has 15 amino acids. V trimming: 5 bases; J trimming: 4 bases; junction bases outside the gene matches: 5. CDR1 and CDR2 from the germline V gene are SGHAT and FQNNGV. CDR3 nucleotides: TGTGCCAGCAGCCCCGGGACAGGGGATAAAAACATTCAGTACTTC. It is translated as CASSPGTGDKNIQYF.

This clonotype was picked up many times. V usage is TRBV11-3 and J usage is TRBJ2-1, with 12 bases aligning to TRBD2. The CDR3 totals 15 residues. V lost 4 bases and J lost 8; bases outside the gene matches: 6. Germline lookup yields CDR1 SGHNT and CDR2 YENEEA. The CDR3: CASSSRLAGVDEQFF. In DNA form, the CDR3 reads TGTGCCAGCAGCTCCCGACTAGCGGGAGTTGATGAGCAGTTCTTC. The full variable domain, with the rest looked up from reference TRBV11-3 and TRBJ2-1, is EAGVVQSPRYKIIEKKQPVAFWCNPISGHNTLYWYLQNLGQGPELLIRYENEEAVDDSQLPKDRFSAERLKGVDSTLKIQPAELGDSAVYLCASSSRLAGVDEQFFGPGTRLTVL.

This clonotype was detected ten times or more. This sequence joins TRBV12-3 or TRBV12-4 and TRBJ1-1, with D perhaps TRBD1 (6 bases). V was trimmed by 3 bases and J by 10 bases, leaving 12 bases between them. The length of the CDR3 is 12 residues. For the CDR3, the DNA is TGTGCCAGCAGTTTGACAGGACCTGGAGCTTTCTTT. Its protein is CASSLTGPGAFF.

At least ten counts were recorded for this clonotype. V and J are TRBV3-1 and TRBJ1-5; no clear D. Trimming removed 3 bases at V and 3 bases at J, with 15 bases between. Germline CDR1 and CDR2: LGHDT and YNNKEL (reference sequence). This CDR3 has 16 amino acids. The CDR3 DNA reads as TGTGCCAGCAGCCACAGTCCTCGGGGTAACAATCAGCCCCAGCATTTT. Its translation: CASSHSPRGNNQPQHF.

This chain uses TRBV28 with TRBJ2-7, with no clear D. Deletions cut 7 bases from V and 6 bases from J, with 10 bases between. This CDR3 region has 11 residues. Per the germline V gene, CDR1 is MDHEN and CDR2 is SYDVKM. CDR3 DNA sequence: TGTGCCAGCACCCTCCATTTCGAGCAGTACTTC. Translating it yields CASTLHFEQYF.

J is TRBJ2-7 and V is TRBV9; 7 bases are a match to TRBD2. V gave up 2 bases and J gave up 8 bases; unmatched junction bases: 13. The CDR3 is made up of 15 amino acids. Germline V gives CDR1 SGDLS, CDR2 YYNGEE. This chain's CDR3 is CASSVWGRAIDKQYF. The CDR3 nucleotides are TGTGCCAGCAGCGTGTGGGGGAGGGCCATCGACAAGCAGTACTTC.

This clonotype occurred many times. The chain links TRBV2 to TRBJ2-3; no clear D. This CDR3 region has 14 residues. Trimming shortened V by 3 bases and J by 0 bases, and 7 bases separated the two germline ends. Looked up from germline, CDR1 is SNHLY and CDR2 is FYNNEI. DNA of the CDR3: TGTGCCAGCAGTGACTCTCCTAGCACAGATACGCAGTATTTT. Translated: CASSDSPSTDTQYF.